The 22 T cell receptor beta chains reported below all come from one sample, sequenced in a study of blood T cell repertoires in COVID-19. The data were produced by immunoSEQ multiplex PCR, yet TCRdb's version contains in-frame clones alone and is incomplete. The sample consists of about 59,000 clones, around 81% of them appearing once. Sequencing input: peripheral blood. The source of these receptors is a man aged 55 to 70 with acute or convalescent COVID-19.

The chain couples TRBV3-1 (or the pseudogene TRBV3-2) to TRBJ1-6, with 7 positions matching TRBD1. Per the germline V gene, CDR1 is LGHDT and CDR2 is YNNKEL (reference sequence). The CDR3 has 18 amino acids. The junction had 7 bases not matched to a gene; V was cut back by 2 bases and J by 0 bases. CDR3 sequence reads: CASSQSPGGSSYNSPLHF. The CDR3 bases are TGTGCCAGCAGCCAATCCCCAGGGGGTAGCTCCTATAATTCACCCCTCCACTTT.

V and J are TRBV19 and TRBJ1-4; TRBD1 matches at 12 bases. This CDR3 contains 14 residues. V lost 8 bases, J lost 8 bases, and 6 bases stayed unmatched. CDR1 LNHDA and CDR2 SQIVND come from the germline V gene (reference sequence). CDR3 protein: CASGTGGAREKLFF. The CDR3 DNA follows: TGTGCCAGTGGGACAGGGGGCGCACGGGAAAAACTGTTTTTT.

This clone has only a few counts. The chain combines TRBV27 with TRBJ2-2, with D perhaps matching TRBD1 (5 bases). This CDR3 has 16 residues. V lost 8 bases and J 5 bases, leaving 21 bases between the germline ends. The V gene's germline CDR1 is MNHEY and CDR2 SMNVEV (reference sequence). The CDR3 nucleotides read TGTGCCAGCTCCTTGTTGACAGCCCCGATAACCGGGGAGCTGTTTTTT. Amino acid sequence: CASSLLTAPITGELFF.

The sample holds one count of this clone. The chain employs TRBV28 and TRBJ1-4; 11 bases map to TRBD1. The length of the CDR3 is 15 residues. Germline values: CDR1 MDHEN, CDR2 SYDVKM. Germline trimming cut 4 bases from V and 7 bases from J; bases unmatched to any gene: 5. This CDR3 is CASSSRDRGGEKLFF. The DNA for the CDR3 is TGTGCCAGCAGTTCCCGGGACAGGGGGGGTGAAAAACTGTTTTTT.

This chain links TRBV2 with TRBJ2-7; 12 nucleotides match TRBD2. There are 14 residues in the CDR3. Trimming took 6 bases from V and 7 from J; bases not matched to a gene: 7. Germline CDR1 is SNHLY and CDR2 is FYNNEI. CDR3 sequence: CASRTSGGSGEQYF. For the CDR3, the DNA is TGTGCCAGCAGAACTAGCGGGGGGTCGGGAGAGCAGTACTTC.

The V and J genes are TRBV5-1 and TRBJ1-2, with D possibly being TRBD1 (6 bases). This CDR3 comprises 12 residues. V was clipped by 4 bases and J by 4 bases, with 8 bases between them. The germline CDR1 and CDR2 sequences are SGHRS and YFSETQ. The CDR3 region has the DNA TGCGCCAGCAGCGAGACAGGCTATGGCTACACCTTC. It yields the protein CASSETGYGYTF.

The chain joins TRBV3-1 (or the pseudogene TRBV3-2) to TRBJ2-3; 14 bases line up with TRBD2. CDR1 LGHDT and CDR2 YNNKEL come from the germline V gene (reference sequence). The trim removed 3 bases at V and 2 bases at J, leaving 4 bases unmatched. The CDR3 consists of 17 residues. As DNA, the CDR3 is TGTGCCAGCAGCCAGGGACTAGCGGGGGCCCCCACAGATACGCAGTATTTT. Protein: CASSQGLAGAPTDTQYF.

The chain uses TRBV7-8 and TRBJ2-1; 8 bases map to TRBD2. The germline gives CDR1 SGHVS, CDR2 FQNEAQ. J was trimmed by 1 base and V by 5 bases; bases with no gene match: 7. This CDR3 has 16 residues. Here the CDR3 reads CASSPQAGGSYNEQFF. The DNA for the CDR3 is TGTGCCAGCAGCCCACAGGCGGGGGGTTCCTACAATGAGCAGTTCTTC. The full variable domain, with the rest looked up from reference TRBV7-8 and TRBJ2-1, is GAGVSQSPRYKVAKRGQDVALRCDPISGHVSLFWYQQALGQGPEFLTYFQNEAQLDKSGLPSDRFFAERPEGSVSTLKIQRTQQEDSAVYLCASSPQAGGSYNEQFFGPGTRLTVL.

This sequence joins TRBV27 and TRBJ2-1, with TRBD2 identical over 12 bases. The junction had 6 bases not matched to a gene; V was cut back by 2 bases and J by 10 bases. In germline, CDR1 is MNHEY, CDR2 SMNVEV (reference sequence). This CDR3 is 15 amino acids long. This chain's CDR3 is CASSLGLAGGREQFF. The CDR3 DNA reads as TGTGCCAGCAGTTTAGGGCTAGCGGGGGGGCGGGAGCAGTTCTTC.

This sequence joins TRBV19 and TRBJ2-5; D is ambiguous. The CDR3 spans 11 residues. Trimming stripped 10 bases from V and 4 bases from J, with 10 bases between. Germline V CDR1 and CDR2: LNHDA, SQIVND (reference sequence). As DNA, the CDR3 is TGTGCCACCTCCTCGGGAGAGACCCAGTACTTC. Translated: CATSSGETQYF.

Written as DNA, the CDR3 is TGTGCCAGCAGCCAACGAGGCGGGGAGCCCCAGCATTTT. Translated: CASSQRGGEPQHF. This chain joins TRBV14 and TRBJ1-5, with D uncertain. The V and J ends lost 2 bases and 8 bases respectively, with 10 bases between them. In germline, CDR1 is SGHDN, CDR2 FVKESK. The CDR3 is made up of 13 amino acids. The variable domain in full, with the rest retrieved from reference TRBV14 and TRBJ1-5, is EAGVTQFPSHSVIEKGQTVTLRCDPISGHDNLYWYRRVMGKEIKFLLHFVKESKQDESGMPNNRFLAERTGGTYSTLKVQPAELEDSGVYFCASSQRGGEPQHFGDGTRLSIL.

The chain couples TRBV5-1 to TRBJ2-2, with D unclear. V shed 4 bases and J shed 6 bases, with 10 bases lying between them. There are 13 residues in the CDR3. The V gene's germline CDR1 is SGHRS and CDR2 YFSETQ. The CDR3 DNA reads TGCGCCAGCAGCCCACAGTTCGCCGGGGAGCTGTTTTTT. Translation: CASSPQFAGELFF.

This chain uses TRBV5-1 with TRBJ2-3; TRBD1 is a possible D gene (5 bases). This CDR3 is 14 amino acids long. V was pared by 0 bases and J by 2 bases, with 7 bases between. Germline CDR1 reads SGHRS; CDR2 reads YFSETQ. CDR3 nucleotides: TGCGCCAGCAGCTTGGCAGGGTTCACAGATACGCAGTATTTT. Translating it yields CASSLAGFTDTQYF.

The chain carries TRBV3-1 (or the pseudogene TRBV3-2) and TRBJ1-2, with 9 bases fitting TRBD1. Looked up from germline, CDR1 is LGHDT and CDR2 is YNNKEL (reference sequence). The J segment lost 7 bases and the V segment lost 6 bases, leaving 6 bases of the junction unmatched. CDR3 size: 13 residues. CDR3 amino acids: CASRYRGQGGYTF. For the CDR3, the DNA is TGTGCCAGCAGGTACAGGGGGCAGGGTGGCTACACCTTC.

The chain joins TRBV3-1 (or the pseudogene TRBV3-2) to TRBJ1-4; TRBD1 agrees at 8 bases. The V and J ends lost 5 bases and 8 bases, in that order; junction bases with no gene match: 7. This CDR3 spans 14 amino acids. Germline V CDR1 and CDR2: LGHDT, YNNKEL (reference sequence). The DNA for the CDR3 is TGTGCCAGCAGCTCCCCAGGGGGCAGCGAAAAACTGTTTTTT. As protein: CASSSPGGSEKLFF.

This CDR3 reads CASSQGDRVYF. The CDR3 coding sequence is TGTGCCAGCAGCCAGGGGGACAGGGTATATTTT. V usage is TRBV4-2 and J usage is TRBJ1-3; 9 bases are a match to TRBD1. The trim removed 3 bases at V and 14 bases at J, leaving 2 bases unmatched. The CDR3 runs to 11 residues. Germline V CDR1 and CDR2: LGHNA, YNFKEQ.

The CDR3 sequence: CASSLGDTANTEAFF. Here the CDR3 DNA reads TGTGCCAGCAGTTTGGGGGACACTGCGAACACTGAAGCTTTCTTT. The J gene is TRBJ1-1, the V gene TRBV28; tentative D call: TRBD1 (6 bases). This CDR3 comprises 15 residues. The V gene lost 3 bases and the J gene lost 1 base, with 12 bases spanning the gap. CDR1 is MDHEN, CDR2 SYDVKM, per germline.

This clone appeared a few times. The genes are TRBV3-1 (or the pseudogene TRBV3-2) and TRBJ2-1; TRBD2 matches 8 bases. The germline CDR1 and CDR2 sequences are LGHDT and YNNKEL (reference sequence). This CDR3 is 16 amino acids long. Trimming removed 0 bases from V and 6 bases from J; junction bases left unmatched: 7. The CDR3 coding sequence is TGTGCCAGCAGCCAAGATCCCGGGACTAGGGGCAATGAGCAGTTCTTC. Residues: CASSQDPGTRGNEQFF.

The chain recombines TRBV5-8 with TRBJ2-7; no reliable D call. The germline V gene has CDR1 SGHTS and CDR2 YDEGEE. V lost 3 bases to trimming and J lost 3 bases, with 4 bases between them. There are 11 residues in the CDR3. The CDR3 nucleotides read TGTGCCAGCAGCTCCATCTACGAGCAGTACTTC. Translation: CASSSIYEQYF. The variable domain in full, with the rest retrieved from reference TRBV5-8 and TRBJ2-7, is EAGVTQSPTHLIKTRGQQATLRCSPISGHTSVYWYQQALGLGLQFLLWYDEGEERNRGNFPPRFSGRQFPNYSSELNVNALELEDSALYLCASSSIYEQYFGPGTRLTVT.

This sequence joins TRBV2 and TRBJ1-2, with D perhaps TRBD1 (5 bases). The germline V gene has CDR1 SNHLY and CDR2 FYNNEI. V was cut by 4 bases and J by 8 bases, with 14 bases left in between. This CDR3 comprises 13 residues. As DNA, the CDR3 is TGTGCCAGCAGTGCCCAGGGACTTTCAGGCTACACCTTC. Translation: CASSAQGLSGYTF.

The chain links TRBV7-9 to TRBJ2-2, with D possibly matching TRBD2 (6 bases). Germline CDR1 and CDR2: SEHNR and FQNEAQ (reference sequence). Trimming stripped 4 bases from V and 3 bases from J, with 9 bases between. CDR3 length equals 14 residues. CDR3 amino acids: CASSSGLYTGELFF. Here the CDR3 DNA reads TGTGCCAGCAGCTCGGGACTTTACACCGGGGAGCTGTTTTTT. Together with reference TRBV7-9 and TRBJ2-2, the CDR3 gives the full variable domain: DTGVSQNPRHKITKRGQNVTFRCDPISEHNRLYWYRQTLGQGPEFLTYFQNEAQLEKSRLLSDRFSAERPKGSFSTLEIQRTEQGDSAMYLCASSSGLYTGELFFGEGSRLTVL.

This clone was seen only once. CDR3: CASSQTSGGYNEQFF. CDR3 sequence (DNA): TGTGCCAGCAGCCAAACTAGCGGGGGGTACAATGAGCAGTTCTTC. The V call is TRBV4-2, the J call TRBJ2-1; 12 nucleotides align to TRBD2. V trimming: 2 bases; J trimming: 4 bases; junction bases outside the gene matches: 0. CDR3 length: 15 amino acids. CDR1 is LGHNA and CDR2 is YNFKEQ in the germline V gene.